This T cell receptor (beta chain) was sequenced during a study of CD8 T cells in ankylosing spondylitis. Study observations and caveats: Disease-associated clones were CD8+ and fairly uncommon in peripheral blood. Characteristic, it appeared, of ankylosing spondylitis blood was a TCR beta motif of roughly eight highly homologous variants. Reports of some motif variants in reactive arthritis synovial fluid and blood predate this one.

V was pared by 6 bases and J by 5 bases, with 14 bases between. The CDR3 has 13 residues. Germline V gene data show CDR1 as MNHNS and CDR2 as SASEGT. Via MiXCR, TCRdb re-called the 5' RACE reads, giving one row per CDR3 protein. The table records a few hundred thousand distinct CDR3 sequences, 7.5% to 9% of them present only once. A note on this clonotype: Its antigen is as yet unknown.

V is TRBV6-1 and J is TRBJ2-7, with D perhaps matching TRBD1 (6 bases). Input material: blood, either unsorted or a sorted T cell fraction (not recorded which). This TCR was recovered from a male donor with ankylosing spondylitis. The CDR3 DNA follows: TGTGCCAGCAGGCCAGGGGTATGGGACGAGCAGTACTTC. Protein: CASRPGVWDEQYF.